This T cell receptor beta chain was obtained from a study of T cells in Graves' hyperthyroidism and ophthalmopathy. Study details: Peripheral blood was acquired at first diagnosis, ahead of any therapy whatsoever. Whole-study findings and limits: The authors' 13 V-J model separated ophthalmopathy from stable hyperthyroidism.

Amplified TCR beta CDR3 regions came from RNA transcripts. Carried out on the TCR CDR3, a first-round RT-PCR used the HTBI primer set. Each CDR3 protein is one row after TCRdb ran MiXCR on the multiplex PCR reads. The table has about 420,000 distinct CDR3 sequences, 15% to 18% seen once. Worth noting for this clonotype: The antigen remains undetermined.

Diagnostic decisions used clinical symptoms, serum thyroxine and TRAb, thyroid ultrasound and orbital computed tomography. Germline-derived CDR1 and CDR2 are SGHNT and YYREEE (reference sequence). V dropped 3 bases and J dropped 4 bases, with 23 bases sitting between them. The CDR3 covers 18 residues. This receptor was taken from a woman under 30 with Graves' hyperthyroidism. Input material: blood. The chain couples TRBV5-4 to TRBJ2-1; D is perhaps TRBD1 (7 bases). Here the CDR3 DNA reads TGTGCCAGCAGCTCTGGACAGGAGGGACCTATCATTTACAATGAGCAGTTCTTC. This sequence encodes CASSSGQEGPIIYNEQFF. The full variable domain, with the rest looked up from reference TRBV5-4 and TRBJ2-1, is ETGVTQSPTHLIKTRGQQVTLRCSSQSGHNTVSWYQQALGQGPQFIFQYYREEENGRGNFPPRFSGLQFPNYSSELNVNALELDDSALYLCASSSGQEGPIIYNEQFFGPGTRLTVL.